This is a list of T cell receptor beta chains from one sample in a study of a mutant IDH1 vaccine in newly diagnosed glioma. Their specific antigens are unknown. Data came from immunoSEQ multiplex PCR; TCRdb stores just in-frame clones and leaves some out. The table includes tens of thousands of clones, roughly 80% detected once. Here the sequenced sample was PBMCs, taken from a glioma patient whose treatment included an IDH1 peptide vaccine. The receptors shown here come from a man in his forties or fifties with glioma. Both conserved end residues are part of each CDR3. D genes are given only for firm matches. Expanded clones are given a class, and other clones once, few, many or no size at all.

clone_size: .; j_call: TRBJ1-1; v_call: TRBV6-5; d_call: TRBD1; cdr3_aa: CASNTGQGNTEAFF; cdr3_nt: TGTGCCAGCAATACCGGACAGGGAAACACTGAAGCTTTCTTT
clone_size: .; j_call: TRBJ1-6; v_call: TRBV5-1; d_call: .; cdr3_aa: CASSLEGSGRPLHF; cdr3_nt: TGCGCCAGCAGCTTGGAGGGGTCCGGGCGGCCCCTCCACTTT
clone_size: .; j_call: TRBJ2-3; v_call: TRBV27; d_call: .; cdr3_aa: CASTRSGVTDTQYF; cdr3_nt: TGTGCCAGCACCAGGTCAGGGGTTACAGATACGCAGTATTTT
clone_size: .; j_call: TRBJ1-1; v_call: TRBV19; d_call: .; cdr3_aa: CASRSYGRENTEAFF; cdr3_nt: TGTGCCAGTAGAAGCTATGGCAGGGAAAACACTGAAGCTTTCTTT
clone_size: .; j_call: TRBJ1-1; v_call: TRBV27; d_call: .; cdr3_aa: CASSPRLRNTEAFF; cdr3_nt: TGTGCCAGCAGTCCGCGGTTGAGGAACACTGAAGCTTTCTTT
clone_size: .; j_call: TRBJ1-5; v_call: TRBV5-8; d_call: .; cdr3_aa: CASSLGGARPQHF; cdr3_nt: TGTGCCAGCAGCTTGGGAGGGGCTAGGCCCCAGCATTTT
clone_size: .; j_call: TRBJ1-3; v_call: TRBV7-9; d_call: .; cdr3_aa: CASSFGLRDSISGNTIYF; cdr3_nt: TGTGCCAGCAGCTTTGGACTAAGGGACTCAATCTCTGGAAACACCATATATTTT
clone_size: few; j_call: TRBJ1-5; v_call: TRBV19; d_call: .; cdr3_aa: CASRLGNQPQHF; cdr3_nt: TGTGCCAGTAGGCTGGGCAATCAGCCCCAGCATTTT
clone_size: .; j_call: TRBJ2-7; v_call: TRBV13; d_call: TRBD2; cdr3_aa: CASSFGVRGGKSEQYF; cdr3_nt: TGTGCCAGCAGCTTCGGGGTCCGGGGAGGGAAGAGCGAGCAGTACTTC
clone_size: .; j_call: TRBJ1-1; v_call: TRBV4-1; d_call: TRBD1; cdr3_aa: CASSRAGQGVTEAFF; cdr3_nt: TGCGCCAGCAGCCGAGCGGGACAGGGTGTCACTGAAGCTTTCTTT
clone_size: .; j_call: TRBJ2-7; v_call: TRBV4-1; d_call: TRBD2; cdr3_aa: CASSQDQWSGLAEDYEQYF; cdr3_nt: TGCGCCAGCAGCCAAGATCAATGGTCGGGACTAGCGGAAGACTACGAGCAGTACTTC
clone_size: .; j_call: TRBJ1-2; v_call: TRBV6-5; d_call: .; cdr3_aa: CASSYDPAQNYGYTF; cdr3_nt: TGTGCCAGCAGTTACGACCCTGCGCAAAACTATGGCTACACCTTC
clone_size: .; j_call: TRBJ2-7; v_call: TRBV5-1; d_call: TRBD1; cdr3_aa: CASSSGQVYEQYF; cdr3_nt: TGCGCCAGCAGCTCCGGACAGGTCTACGAGCAGTACTTC
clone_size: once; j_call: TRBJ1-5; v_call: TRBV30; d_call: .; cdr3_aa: CAWSQASNQPQHF; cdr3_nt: TGTGCCTGGAGTCAGGCTAGCAATCAGCCCCAGCATTTT
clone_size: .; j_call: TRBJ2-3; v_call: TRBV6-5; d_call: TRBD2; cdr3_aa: CASSPGTSGEGTQYF; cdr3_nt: TGTGCCAGCAGTCCCGGGACTAGCGGGGAAGGTACGCAGTATTTT
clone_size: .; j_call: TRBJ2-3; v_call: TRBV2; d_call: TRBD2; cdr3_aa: CATMGLAGVGDTQYF; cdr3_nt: TGTGCCACCATGGGACTAGCGGGGGTAGGGGATACGCAGTATTTT
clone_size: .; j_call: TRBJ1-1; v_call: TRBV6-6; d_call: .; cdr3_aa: CASRDRRTVNTEAFF; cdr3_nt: TGTGCCAGCAGGGACCGTAGGACGGTTAACACTGAAGCTTTCTTT
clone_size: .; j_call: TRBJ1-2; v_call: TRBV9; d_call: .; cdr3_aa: CASSVDWEGSGGYTF; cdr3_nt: TGTGCCAGCAGCGTAGATTGGGAGGGAAGCGGTGGCTACACCTTC
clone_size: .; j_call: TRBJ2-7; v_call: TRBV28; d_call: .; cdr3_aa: CASYGRGPSSYEQYF; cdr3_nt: TGTGCCAGCTACGGGCGGGGTCCATCCTCCTACGAGCAGTACTTC
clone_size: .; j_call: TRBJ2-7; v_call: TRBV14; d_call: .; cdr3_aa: CASSQEVGYDEQYF; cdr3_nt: TGTGCCAGCAGCCAAGAGGTTGGATATGACGAGCAGTACTTC
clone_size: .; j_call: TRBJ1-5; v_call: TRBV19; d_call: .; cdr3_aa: CASSIGGGQPQHF; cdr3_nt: TGTGCCAGTAGTATAGGGGGCGGGCAGCCCCAGCATTTT
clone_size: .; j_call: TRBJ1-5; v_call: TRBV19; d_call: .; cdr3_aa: CASSIPGVISQPQHF; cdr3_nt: TGTGCCAGTAGTATCCCAGGGGTCATCAGTCAGCCCCAGCATTTT
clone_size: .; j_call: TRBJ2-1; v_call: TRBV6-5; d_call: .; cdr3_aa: CASSSGWGQFF; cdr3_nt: TGTGCCAGCAGTTCAGGCTGGGGGCAGTTCTTC
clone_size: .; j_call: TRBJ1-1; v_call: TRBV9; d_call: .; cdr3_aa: CASSSSPTENTEAFF; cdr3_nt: TGTGCCAGCAGCTCTTCACCGACAGAGAACACTGAAGCTTTCTTT
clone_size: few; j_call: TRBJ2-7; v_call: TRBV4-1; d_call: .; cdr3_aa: CASSVYPGSEQYF; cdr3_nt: TGCGCCAGCAGCGTTTACCCAGGGTCCGAGCAGTACTTC
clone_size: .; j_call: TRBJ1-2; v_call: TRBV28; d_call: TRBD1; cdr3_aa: CASSLTGEGDYTF; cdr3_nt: TGTGCCAGCAGTTTAACAGGGGAGGGTGACTACACCTTC
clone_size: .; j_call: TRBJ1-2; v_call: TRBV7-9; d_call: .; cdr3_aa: CASSQGVYATNYGYTF; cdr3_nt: TGTGCCAGCAGCCAAGGGGTTTACGCAACTAACTATGGCTACACCTTC
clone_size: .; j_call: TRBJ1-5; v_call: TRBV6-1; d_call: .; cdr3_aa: CASSELVQGGQPQHF; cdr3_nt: TGTGCCAGCAGTGAATTAGTACAGGGAGGTCAGCCCCAGCATTTT
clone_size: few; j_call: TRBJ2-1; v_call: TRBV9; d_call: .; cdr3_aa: CASSVVAGANEQFF; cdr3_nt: TGTGCCAGCAGCGTAGTGGCGGGGGCGAATGAGCAGTTCTTC
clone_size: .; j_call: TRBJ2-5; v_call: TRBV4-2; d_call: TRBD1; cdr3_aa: CASSQRTGTQETQYF; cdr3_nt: TGTGCCAGCAGCCAAAGGACAGGGACCCAAGAGACCCAGTACTTC
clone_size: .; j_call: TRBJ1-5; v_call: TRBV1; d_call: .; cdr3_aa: CTSSQESGCRGQPQHF; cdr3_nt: TGCACCAGCAGCCAAGAGTCGGGCTGCAGGGGCCAGCCCCAGCATTTT
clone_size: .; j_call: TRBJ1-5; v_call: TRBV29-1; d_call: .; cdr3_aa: CSARGDSNQPQHF; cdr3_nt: TGCAGCGCCCGGGGGGATAGCAATCAGCCCCAGCATTTT
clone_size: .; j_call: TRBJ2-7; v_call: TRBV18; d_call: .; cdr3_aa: CASSPQSEQYF; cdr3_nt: TGTGCCAGCTCGCCCCAAAGTGAGCAGTACTTC
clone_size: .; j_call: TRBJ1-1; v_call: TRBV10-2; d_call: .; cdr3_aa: CASSEPNTEAFF; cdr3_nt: TGCGCCAGCAGTGAACCGAACACTGAAGCTTTCTTT
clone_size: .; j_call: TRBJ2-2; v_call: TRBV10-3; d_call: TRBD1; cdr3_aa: CAISPQGTGELFF; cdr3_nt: TGTGCCATCAGCCCACAGGGGACCGGGGAGCTGTTTTTT
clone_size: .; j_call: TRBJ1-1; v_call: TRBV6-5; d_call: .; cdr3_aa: CASSYKMGGGSEAFF; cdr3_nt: TGTGCCAGCAGTTACAAAATGGGGGGTGGTTCTGAAGCTTTCTTT
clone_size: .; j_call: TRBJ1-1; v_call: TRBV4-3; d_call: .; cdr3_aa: CASSQGHLSLDTEAFF; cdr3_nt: TGCGCCAGCAGCCAAGGACACCTATCTTTGGACACTGAAGCTTTCTTT